These T cell receptor beta chains were read from a single sample in a study of T cells in Graves' hyperthyroidism and ophthalmopathy. TCRdb called the multiplex PCR reads again in MiXCR, with one record for every CDR3 protein. Among some 370,000 distinct CDR3 sequences listed, roughly 13% were seen once. The sequenced sample consisted of blood. These TCRs come from a man aged 50-59 years with Graves' ophthalmopathy. The CDR3 runs from the conserved cysteine through the conserved F or W. The order of the fields is D gene, clone size, V gene, J gene, CDR3 protein, CDR3 DNA. A D gene is named only where the DNA matches it firmly. Size is omitted from some rows. Given values are once, few, many or a class for expanded clones.

D gene: NA
clone size: NA
V gene: TRBV12-3/TRBV12-4
J gene: TRBJ1-2
CDR3 protein: CASSNAVDYTF
CDR3 DNA: TGTGCCAGCAGTAATGCAGTAGACTACACCTTC

D gene: TRBD2
clone size: few
V gene: TRBV5-1
J gene: TRBJ2-5
CDR3 protein: CASSLGAGGYQETQYF
CDR3 DNA: TGCGCCAGCAGCTTGGGAGCGGGAGGTTACCAAGAGACCCAGTACTTC

D gene: NA
clone size: many
V gene: TRBV5-1
J gene: TRBJ2-7
CDR3 protein: CASKLRDTRYYEQYF
CDR3 DNA: TGCGCCAGCAAGCTCCGGGACACCCGATACTACGAGCAGTACTTC

D gene: NA
clone size: many
V gene: TRBV20-1
J gene: TRBJ2-7
CDR3 protein: CSAPQPYEQYF
CDR3 DNA: TGCAGTGCTCCCCAACCCTACGAGCAGTACTTC

D gene: NA
clone size: few
V gene: TRBV7-3
J gene: TRBJ2-1
CDR3 protein: CASSLNPPGRGGGHEQFF
CDR3 DNA: TGTGCCAGCAGCTTAAACCCCCCCGGACGTGGGGGTGGGCATGAGCAGTTCTTC

D gene: TRBD2
clone size: NA
V gene: TRBV9
J gene: TRBJ2-2
CDR3 protein: CASTPGLAYTGELFF
CDR3 DNA: TGTGCCAGCACCCCGGGACTAGCCTACACCGGGGAGCTGTTTTTT

D gene: NA
clone size: many
V gene: TRBV5-1
J gene: TRBJ2-3
CDR3 protein: CASSGVTDTQYF
CDR3 DNA: TGCGCCAGCAGCGGGGTAACAGATACGCAGTATTTT

D gene: NA
clone size: many
V gene: TRBV7-9
J gene: TRBJ2-1
CDR3 protein: CASSLSREYGEQFF
CDR3 DNA: TGTGCCAGCAGCTTAAGCCGGGAGTATGGTGAGCAGTTCTTC

D gene: NA
clone size: many
V gene: TRBV9
J gene: TRBJ2-5
CDR3 protein: CASSVGPGIETQYF
CDR3 DNA: TGTGCCAGCAGCGTAGGTCCGGGGATCGAGACCCAGTACTTC

D gene: NA
clone size: many
V gene: TRBV20-1
J gene: TRBJ1-2
CDR3 protein: CRVKGEDGYTF
CDR3 DNA: TGCAGGGTCAAGGGGGAGGATGGCTACACCTTC

D gene: NA
clone size: NA
V gene: TRBV7-2
J gene: TRBJ2-2
CDR3 protein: CASSLGLLDGELFF
CDR3 DNA: TGTGCCAGCAGCTTAGGGCTACTCGACGGGGAGCTGTTTTTT

D gene: NA
clone size: many
V gene: TRBV29-1
J gene: TRBJ2-5
CDR3 protein: CSASPSQAGETQYF
CDR3 DNA: TGCAGCGCCTCCCCCAGCCAGGCGGGGGAGACCCAGTACTTC

D gene: NA
clone size: NA
V gene: TRBV29-1
J gene: TRBJ2-1
CDR3 protein: CSGVRGNNEQFF
CDR3 DNA: TGCAGCGGTGTTAGGGGAAACAATGAGCAGTTCTTC

D gene: NA
clone size: many
V gene: TRBV20-1
J gene: TRBJ1-2
CDR3 protein: CSVDRGLSDYGYTF
CDR3 DNA: TGCAGTGTCGATAGAGGACTCTCAGACTATGGCTACACCTTC

D gene: NA
clone size: many
V gene: TRBV30
J gene: TRBJ1-2
CDR3 protein: CAWSTPLTF
CDR3 DNA: TGTGCCTGGAGTACTCCCCTCACCTTC

D gene: NA
clone size: many
V gene: TRBV9
J gene: TRBJ2-7
CDR3 protein: CASSPRFGRGTYEQYF
CDR3 DNA: TGTGCCAGCAGCCCCAGATTCGGCCGAGGAACCTACGAGCAGTACTTC

D gene: NA
clone size: few
V gene: TRBV7-8
J gene: TRBJ2-6
CDR3 protein: CASSPGFGANVLTF
CDR3 DNA: TGTGCCAGCAGCCCAGGGTTTGGGGCCAACGTCCTGACTTTC

D gene: NA
clone size: many
V gene: TRBV6-1
J gene: TRBJ1-1
CDR3 protein: CASGAVRRNTEAFF
CDR3 DNA: TGTGCCAGCGGAGCCGTCCGGCGGAACACTGAAGCTTTCTTT

D gene: TRBD2
clone size: many
V gene: TRBV5-1
J gene: TRBJ2-1
CDR3 protein: CASSRRTLAGYNEQFF
CDR3 DNA: TGCGCCAGCAGCCGTAGGACACTAGCGGGCTACAATGAGCAGTTCTTC

D gene: NA
clone size: NA
V gene: TRBV7-9
J gene: TRBJ1-1
CDR3 protein: CASSSGGRNTEAFF
CDR3 DNA: TGTGCCAGCAGCTCCGGTGGCAGGAACACTGAAGCTTTCTTT

D gene: NA
clone size: many
V gene: TRBV3-1
J gene: TRBJ2-7
CDR3 protein: CASSHANSYEQYF
CDR3 DNA: TGTGCCAGCAGCCATGCTAACTCCTACGAGCAGTACTTC

D gene: NA
clone size: few
V gene: TRBV6-1
J gene: TRBJ2-1
CDR3 protein: CASSEEGTSTYNEQFF
CDR3 DNA: TGTGCCAGCAGTGAAGAGGGGACTTCTACCTACAATGAGCAGTTCTTC

D gene: NA
clone size: many
V gene: TRBV18
J gene: TRBJ1-1
CDR3 protein: CASSPWAVNTEAFF
CDR3 DNA: TGTGCCAGCTCACCGTGGGCTGTGAACACTGAAGCTTTCTTT

D gene: NA
clone size: many
V gene: TRBV2
J gene: TRBJ2-5
CDR3 protein: CASSSPDPLARETQYF
CDR3 DNA: TGTGCCAGCAGCAGTCCAGACCCCCTAGCGAGAGAGACCCAGTACTTC

D gene: TRBD2
clone size: NA
V gene: TRBV5-1
J gene: TRBJ2-1
CDR3 protein: CASDSLAGGMGNEQFF
CDR3 DNA: TGCGCCAGCGACTCTCTAGCGGGAGGGATGGGCAATGAGCAGTTCTTC

D gene: TRBD2
clone size: many
V gene: TRBV7-2
J gene: TRBJ2-3
CDR3 protein: CASSLAYRTSGRAGDTQYF
CDR3 DNA: TGTGCCAGCAGCTTAGCATACCGGACTAGCGGGAGGGCGGGGGATACGCAGTATTTT

D gene: TRBD2
clone size: few
V gene: TRBV27
J gene: TRBJ2-2
CDR3 protein: CASRLAGGSTGELFF
CDR3 DNA: TGTGCCAGCAGACTGGCGGGAGGCAGCACCGGGGAGCTGTTTTTT